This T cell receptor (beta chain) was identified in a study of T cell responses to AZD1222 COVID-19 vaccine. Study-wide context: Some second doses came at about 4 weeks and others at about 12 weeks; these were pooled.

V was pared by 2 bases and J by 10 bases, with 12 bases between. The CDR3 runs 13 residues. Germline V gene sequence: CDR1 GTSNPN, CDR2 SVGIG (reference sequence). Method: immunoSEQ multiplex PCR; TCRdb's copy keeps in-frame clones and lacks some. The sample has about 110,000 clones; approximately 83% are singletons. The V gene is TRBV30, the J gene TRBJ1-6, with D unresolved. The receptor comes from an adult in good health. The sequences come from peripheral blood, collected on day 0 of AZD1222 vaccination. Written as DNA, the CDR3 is TGTGCCTGGAGTCCCTCACCGGGGTCACCCCTCCACTTT. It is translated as CAWSPSPGSPLHF. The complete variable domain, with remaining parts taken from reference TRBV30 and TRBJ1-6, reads SQTIHQWPATLVQPVGSPLSLECTVEGTSNPNLYWYRQAAGRGLQLLFYSVGIGQISSEVPQNLSASRPQDRQFILSSKKLLLSDSGFYLCAWSPSPGSPLHFGNGTRLTVT.